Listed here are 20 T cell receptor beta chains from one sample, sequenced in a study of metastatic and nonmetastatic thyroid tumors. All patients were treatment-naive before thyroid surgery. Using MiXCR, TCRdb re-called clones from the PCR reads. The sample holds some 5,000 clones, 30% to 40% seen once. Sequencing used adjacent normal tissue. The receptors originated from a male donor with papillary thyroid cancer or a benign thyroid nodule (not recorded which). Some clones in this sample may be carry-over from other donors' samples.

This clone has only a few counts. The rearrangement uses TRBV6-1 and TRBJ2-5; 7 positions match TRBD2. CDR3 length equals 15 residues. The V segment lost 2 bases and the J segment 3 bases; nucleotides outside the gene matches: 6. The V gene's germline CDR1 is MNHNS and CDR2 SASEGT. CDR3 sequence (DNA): TGTGCCAGCAGTGAAAGAGGGCTAGCGGAAGAGACCCAGTACTTC. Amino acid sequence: CASSERGLAEETQYF.

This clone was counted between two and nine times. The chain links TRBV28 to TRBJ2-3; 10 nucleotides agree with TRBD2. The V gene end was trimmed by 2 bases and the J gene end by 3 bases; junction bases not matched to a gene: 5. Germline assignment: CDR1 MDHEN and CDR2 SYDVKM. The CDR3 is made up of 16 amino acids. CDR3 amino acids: CASSLEGLASTDTQYF. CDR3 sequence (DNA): TGTGCCAGCAGTTTAGAGGGACTAGCGAGTACAGATACGCAGTATTTT. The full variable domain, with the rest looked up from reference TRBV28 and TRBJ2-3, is DVKVTQSSRYLVKRTGEKVFLECVQDMDHENMFWYRQDPGLGLRLIYFSYDVKMKEKGDIPEGYSVSREKKERFSLILESASTNQTSMYLCASSLEGLASTDTQYFGPGTRLTVL.

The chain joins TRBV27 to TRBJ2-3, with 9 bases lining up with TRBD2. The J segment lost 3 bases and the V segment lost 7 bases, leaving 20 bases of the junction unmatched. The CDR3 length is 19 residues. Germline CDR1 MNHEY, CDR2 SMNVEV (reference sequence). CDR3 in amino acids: CASITRQVISSGITDTQYF. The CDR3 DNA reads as TGTGCCAGCATCACTAGACAGGTGATCTCTAGCGGGATTACAGATACGCAGTATTTT.

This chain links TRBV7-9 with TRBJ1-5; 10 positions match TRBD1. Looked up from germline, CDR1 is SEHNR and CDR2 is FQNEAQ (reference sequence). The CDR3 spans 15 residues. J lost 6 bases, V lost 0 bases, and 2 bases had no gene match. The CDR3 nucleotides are TGTGCCAGCAGCTTAGCGGGACAGGGGACTCAGCCCCAGCATTTT. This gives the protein CASSLAGQGTQPQHF.

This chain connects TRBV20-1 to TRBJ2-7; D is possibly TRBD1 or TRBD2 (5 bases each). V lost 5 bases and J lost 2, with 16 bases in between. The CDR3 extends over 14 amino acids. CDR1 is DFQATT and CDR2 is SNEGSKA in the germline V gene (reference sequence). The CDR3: CSAPSGRLAYEQYF. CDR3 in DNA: TGCAGTGCTCCATCGGGACGCCTCGCCTACGAGCAGTACTTC.

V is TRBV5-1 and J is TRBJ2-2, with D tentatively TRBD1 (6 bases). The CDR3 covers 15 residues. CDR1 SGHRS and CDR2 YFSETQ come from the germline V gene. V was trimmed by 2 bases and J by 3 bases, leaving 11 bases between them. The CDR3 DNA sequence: TGCGCCAGCAGCTTTGCCGAGGGGGACACCGGGGAGCTGTTTTTT. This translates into CASSFAEGDTGELFF.

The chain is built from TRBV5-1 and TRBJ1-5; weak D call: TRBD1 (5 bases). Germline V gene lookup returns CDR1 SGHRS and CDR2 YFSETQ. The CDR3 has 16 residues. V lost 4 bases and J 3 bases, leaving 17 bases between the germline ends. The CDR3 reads CASSVGHGGNNQPQHF. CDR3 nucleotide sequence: TGCGCCAGCAGCGTGGGCCACGGGGGAAACAATCAGCCCCAGCATTTT.

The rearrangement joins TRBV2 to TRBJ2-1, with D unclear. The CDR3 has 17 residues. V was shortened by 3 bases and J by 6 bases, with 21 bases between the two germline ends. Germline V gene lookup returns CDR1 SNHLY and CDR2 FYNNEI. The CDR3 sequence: CASSDPLSDGPRNEQFF. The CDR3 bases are TGTGCCAGCAGTGACCCCCTTTCGGACGGTCCCCGCAATGAGCAGTTCTTC.

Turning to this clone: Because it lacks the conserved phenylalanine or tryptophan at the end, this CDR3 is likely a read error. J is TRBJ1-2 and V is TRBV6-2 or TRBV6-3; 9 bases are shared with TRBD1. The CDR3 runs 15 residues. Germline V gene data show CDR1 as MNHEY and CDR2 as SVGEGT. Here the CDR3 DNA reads TGTGCCAGCAGTTGGATACAGGGGGCTAAATATGGCTACACCTTG. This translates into CASSWIQGAKYGYTL.

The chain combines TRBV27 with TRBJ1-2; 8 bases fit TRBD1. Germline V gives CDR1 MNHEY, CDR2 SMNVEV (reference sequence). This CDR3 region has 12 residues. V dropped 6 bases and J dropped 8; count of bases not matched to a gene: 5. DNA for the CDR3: TGTGCCAGCAGCCCGACAGGGGTAGGCTACACCTTC. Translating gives CASSPTGVGYTF.

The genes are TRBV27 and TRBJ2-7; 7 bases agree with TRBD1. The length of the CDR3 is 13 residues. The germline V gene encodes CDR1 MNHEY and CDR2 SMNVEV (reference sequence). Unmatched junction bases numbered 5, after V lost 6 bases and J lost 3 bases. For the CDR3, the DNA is TGTGCCAGCAGATACAGACAGGGCTACGAGCAGTACTTC. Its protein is CASRYRQGYEQYF.

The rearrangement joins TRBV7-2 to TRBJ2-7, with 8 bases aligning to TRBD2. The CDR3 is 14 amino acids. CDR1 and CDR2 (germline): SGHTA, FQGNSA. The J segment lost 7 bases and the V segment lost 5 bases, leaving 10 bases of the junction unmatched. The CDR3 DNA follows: TGTGCCAGCAGCCGCAAACGGTCGGGAGGGGAGCAGTACTTC. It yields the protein CASSRKRSGGEQYF.

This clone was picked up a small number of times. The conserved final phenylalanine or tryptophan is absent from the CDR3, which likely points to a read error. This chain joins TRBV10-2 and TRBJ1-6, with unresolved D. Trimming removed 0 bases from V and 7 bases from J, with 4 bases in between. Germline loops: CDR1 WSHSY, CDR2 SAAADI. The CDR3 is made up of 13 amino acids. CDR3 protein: CASSESMNSPLHL. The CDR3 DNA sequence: TGCGCCAGCAGTGAGTCGATGAATTCACCCCTCCACCTT.

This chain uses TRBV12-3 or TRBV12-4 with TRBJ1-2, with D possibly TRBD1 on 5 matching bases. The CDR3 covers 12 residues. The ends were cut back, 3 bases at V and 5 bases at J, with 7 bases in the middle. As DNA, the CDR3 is TGTGCCAGCAGTTTGCAGGGATATGGCTACACCTTC. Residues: CASSLQGYGYTF.

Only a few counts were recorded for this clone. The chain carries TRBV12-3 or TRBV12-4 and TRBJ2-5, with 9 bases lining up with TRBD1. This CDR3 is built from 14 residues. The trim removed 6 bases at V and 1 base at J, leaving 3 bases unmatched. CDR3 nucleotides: TGTGCCAGCAGCCCACAGGGGGCCCAAGAGACCCAGTACTTC. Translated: CASSPQGAQETQYF.

CDR3 residues: CATSDLRDTGELFF. CDR3 bases: TGTGCCACCAGTGATTTAAGGGACACCGGGGAGCTGTTTTTT. V and J are TRBV24-1 and TRBJ2-2; D uncertain. V was pared by 1 base and J by 3 bases, with 5 bases between. The CDR3 spans 14 residues. Germline V gene sequence: CDR1 KGHDR, CDR2 SFDVKD.

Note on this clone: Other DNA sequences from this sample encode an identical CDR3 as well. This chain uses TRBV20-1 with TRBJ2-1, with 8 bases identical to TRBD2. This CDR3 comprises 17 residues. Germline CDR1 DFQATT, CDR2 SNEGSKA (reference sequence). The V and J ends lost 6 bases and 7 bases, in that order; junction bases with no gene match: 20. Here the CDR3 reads CSAQGGLRAGVGNEQFF. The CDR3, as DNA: TGCAGTGCCCAGGGTGGTCTCCGAGCGGGAGTGGGTAATGAGCAGTTCTTC.

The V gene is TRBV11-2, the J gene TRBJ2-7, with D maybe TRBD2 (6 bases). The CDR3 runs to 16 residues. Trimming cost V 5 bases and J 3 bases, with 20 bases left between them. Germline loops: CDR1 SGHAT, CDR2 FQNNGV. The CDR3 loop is CASSPSIGQGGYEQYF. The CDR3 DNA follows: TGTGCCAGCAGCCCTTCCATCGGGCAGGGAGGCTACGAGCAGTACTTC.

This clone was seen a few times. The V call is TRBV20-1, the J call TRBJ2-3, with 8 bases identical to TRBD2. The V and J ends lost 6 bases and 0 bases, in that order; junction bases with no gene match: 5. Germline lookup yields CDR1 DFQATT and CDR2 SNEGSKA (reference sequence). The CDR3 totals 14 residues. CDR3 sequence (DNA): TGCAGTGCAAAAGCGGGGGTGAGCACAGATACGCAGTATTTT. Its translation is CSAKAGVSTDTQYF.

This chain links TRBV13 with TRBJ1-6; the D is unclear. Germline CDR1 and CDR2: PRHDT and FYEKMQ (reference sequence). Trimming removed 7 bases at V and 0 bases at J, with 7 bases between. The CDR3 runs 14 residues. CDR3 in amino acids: CASKLDSYNSPLHF. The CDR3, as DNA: TGTGCCAGCAAACTAGACTCCTATAATTCACCCCTCCACTTT.